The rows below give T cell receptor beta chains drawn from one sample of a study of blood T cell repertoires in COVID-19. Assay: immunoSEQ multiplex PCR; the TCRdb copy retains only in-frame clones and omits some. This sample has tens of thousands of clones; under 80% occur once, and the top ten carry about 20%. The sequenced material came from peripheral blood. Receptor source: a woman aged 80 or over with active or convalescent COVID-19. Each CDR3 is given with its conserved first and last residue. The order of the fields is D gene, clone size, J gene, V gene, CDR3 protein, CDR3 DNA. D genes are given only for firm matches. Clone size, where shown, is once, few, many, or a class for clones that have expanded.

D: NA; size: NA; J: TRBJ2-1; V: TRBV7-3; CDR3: CASSFGSSEQFF; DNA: TGTGCCAGCAGCTTTGGGAGCAGTGAGCAGTTCTTC
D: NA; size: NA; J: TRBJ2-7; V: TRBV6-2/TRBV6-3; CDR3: CASSYNFAGAIGEQYF; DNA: TGTGCCAGCAGTTATAACTTTGCGGGGGCGATTGGGGAGCAGTACTTC
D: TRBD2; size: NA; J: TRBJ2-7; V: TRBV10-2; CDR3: CASSESASGGSYEQYF; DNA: TGCGCCAGCAGTGAGTCGGCTAGCGGGGGCTCCTACGAGCAGTACTTC
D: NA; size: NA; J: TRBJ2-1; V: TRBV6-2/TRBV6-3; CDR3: CASSYSTVGNNEQFF; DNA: TGTGCCAGCAGTTACTCGACAGTAGGTAACAATGAGCAGTTCTTC
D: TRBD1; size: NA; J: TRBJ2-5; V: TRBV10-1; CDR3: CAPRGETQYF; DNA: TGCGCCCCCAGGGGGGAGACCCAGTACTTC
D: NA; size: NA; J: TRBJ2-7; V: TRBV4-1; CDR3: CASSQVAGNYEQYF; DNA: TGCGCCAGCAGCCAAGTGGCAGGAAACTACGAGCAGTACTTC
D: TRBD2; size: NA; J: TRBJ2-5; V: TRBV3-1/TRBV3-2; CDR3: CASSRVGGGGYQETQYF; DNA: TGTGCCAGCAGCCGCGTCGGGGGCGGGGGGTACCAAGAGACCCAGTACTTC
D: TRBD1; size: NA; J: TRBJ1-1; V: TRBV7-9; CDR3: CASSLGQGTGMRNTEAFF; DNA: TGTGCCAGCAGCTTAGGGCAGGGGACAGGGATGAGGAACACTGAAGCTTTCTTT
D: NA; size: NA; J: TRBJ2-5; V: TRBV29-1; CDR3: CSAVGDGETQYF; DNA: TGCAGCGCCGTCGGGGATGGGGAGACCCAGTACTTC
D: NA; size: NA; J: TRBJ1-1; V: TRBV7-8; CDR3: CASSNEGGYTEAFF; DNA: TGTGCCAGCAGCAATGAAGGAGGTTACACTGAAGCTTTCTTT
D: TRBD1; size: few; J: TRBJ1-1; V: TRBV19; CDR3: CASSHPGGTEAFF; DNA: TGTGCCAGTAGTCACCCAGGGGGGACTGAAGCTTTCTTT
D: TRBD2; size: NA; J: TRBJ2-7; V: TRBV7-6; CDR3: CASSLTIPSGTYEQYF; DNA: TGTGCCAGCAGCTTAACTATACCTAGCGGGACCTACGAGCAGTACTTC
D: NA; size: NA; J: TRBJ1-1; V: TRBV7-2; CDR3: CASSLYPGQMNTEAFF; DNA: TGTGCCAGCAGCTTATACCCGGGACAAATGAACACTGAAGCTTTCTTT
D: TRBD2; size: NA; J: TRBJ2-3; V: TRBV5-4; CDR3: CASTTLQVRGGRLGTQYF; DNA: TGTGCCAGCACCACCCTTCAGGTCCGGGGGGGGCGACTGGGTACGCAGTATTTT
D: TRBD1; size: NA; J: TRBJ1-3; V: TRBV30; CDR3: CAWVHGTVGNTIYF; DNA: TGTGCCTGGGTACACGGGACAGTTGGAAACACCATATATTTT
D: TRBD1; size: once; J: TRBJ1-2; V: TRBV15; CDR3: CATSREGQGKNYGYTF; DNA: TGTGCCACCAGCAGAGAGGGACAGGGCAAGAACTATGGCTACACCTTC
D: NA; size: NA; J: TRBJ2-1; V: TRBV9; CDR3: CASSAQTGDEQFF; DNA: TGTGCCAGCAGCGCCCAGACCGGAGATGAGCAGTTCTTC
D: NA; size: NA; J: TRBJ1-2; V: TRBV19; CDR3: CASVGEGGFNYGYTF; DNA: TGTGCCAGCGTCGGGGAGGGCGGATTTAACTATGGCTACACCTTC
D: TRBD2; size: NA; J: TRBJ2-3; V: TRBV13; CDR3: CASSPGLAASTDTQYF; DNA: TGTGCCAGCAGCCCGGGACTAGCGGCTAGCACAGATACGCAGTATTTT
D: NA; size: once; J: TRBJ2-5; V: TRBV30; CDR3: CAWRGGQETQYF; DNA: TGTGCCTGGAGGGGGGGCCAAGAGACCCAGTACTTC
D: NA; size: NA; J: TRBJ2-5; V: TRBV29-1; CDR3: CSGRASLDETQYF; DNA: TGCAGTGGCCGTGCTAGTTTGGATGAGACCCAGTACTTC
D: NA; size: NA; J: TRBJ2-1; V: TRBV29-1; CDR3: CSGQDSLYNEQFF; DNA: TGCAGCGGCCAGGACAGCTTATACAATGAGCAGTTCTTC
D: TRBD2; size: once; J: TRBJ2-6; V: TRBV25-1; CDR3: CASSEPGGGTGANVLTF; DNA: TGTGCCAGCAGTGAACCTGGGGGGGGTACTGGGGCCAACGTCCTGACTTTC
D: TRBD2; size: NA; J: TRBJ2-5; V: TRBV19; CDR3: CASSASRPGRGGETQYF; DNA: TGTGCCAGTAGCGCAAGCCGTCCCGGGCGCGGGGGGGAGACCCAGTACTTC
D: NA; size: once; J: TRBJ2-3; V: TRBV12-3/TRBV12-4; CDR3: CASSRTDGDTQYF; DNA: TGTGCCAGCAGTCGGACAGACGGAGATACGCAGTATTTT
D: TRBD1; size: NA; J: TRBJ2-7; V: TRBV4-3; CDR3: CASSQGVTGLYEQYF; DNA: TGCGCCAGCAGCCAAGGCGTGACAGGGCTTTACGAGCAGTACTTC
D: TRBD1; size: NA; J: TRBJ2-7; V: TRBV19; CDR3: CASSTPGQGIYEQYF; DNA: TGTGCCAGTAGTACACCGGGACAGGGTATCTACGAGCAGTACTTC
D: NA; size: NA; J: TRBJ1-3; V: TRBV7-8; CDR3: CASSLALANSGNTIYF; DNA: TGTGCCAGCAGCTTAGCGCTGGCAAACTCTGGAAACACCATATATTTT
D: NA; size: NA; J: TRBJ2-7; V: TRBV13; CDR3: CASSRAGDTVRGSSYEQYF; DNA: TGTGCCAGCAGTCGTGCAGGGGACACCGTTCGTGGGAGCTCCTACGAGCAGTACTTC
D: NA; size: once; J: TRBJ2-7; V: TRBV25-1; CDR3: CASRVADSYEQYF; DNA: TGTGCCAGCAGGGTGGCAGATTCCTACGAGCAGTACTTC
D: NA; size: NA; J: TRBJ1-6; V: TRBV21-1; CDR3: CASSKGGGGDKRDSPLHF; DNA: TGTGCCAGCAGCAAAGGTGGAGGGGGGGACAAACGAGATTCACCCCTCCACTTT
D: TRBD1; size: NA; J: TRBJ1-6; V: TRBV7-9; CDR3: CATGGYGLSSYNSPLHF; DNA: TGTGCCACAGGGGGGTACGGGCTTAGCTCCTATAATTCACCCCTCCACTTT
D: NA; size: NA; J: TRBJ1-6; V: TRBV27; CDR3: CASSSGQLNSPLHF; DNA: TGTGCCAGCAGTAGCGGACAGCTCAATTCACCCCTCCACTTT
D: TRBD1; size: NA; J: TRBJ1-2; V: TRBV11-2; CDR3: CASSLDRGLGYTF; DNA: TGTGCCAGCAGCCTAGACAGGGGGCTCGGCTACACCTTC
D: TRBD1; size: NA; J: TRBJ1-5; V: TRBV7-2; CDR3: CASSFGTGAIQPQHF; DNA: TGTGCCAGCAGCTTTGGGACAGGGGCCATTCAGCCCCAGCATTTT
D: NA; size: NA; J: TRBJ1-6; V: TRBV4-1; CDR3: CASSQGEGQSSPLHF; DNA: TGCGCCAGCAGCCAAGGGGAGGGCCAGTCTTCACCCCTCCACTTT
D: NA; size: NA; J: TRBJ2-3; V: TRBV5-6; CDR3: CASSSLDTSTDTQYF; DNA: TGTGCCAGCAGCTCACTAGATACTAGCACAGATACGCAGTATTTT
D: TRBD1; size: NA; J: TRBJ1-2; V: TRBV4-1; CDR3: CASSLSTGGGYGYTF; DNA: TGCGCCAGCAGCCTATCGACAGGGGGCGGCTATGGCTACACCTTC
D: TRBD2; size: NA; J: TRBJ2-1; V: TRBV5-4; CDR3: CASSFDRGDNEQFF; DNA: TGTGCCAGCAGCTTCGACCGGGGGGACAATGAGCAGTTCTTC
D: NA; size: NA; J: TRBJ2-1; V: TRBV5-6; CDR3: CASSLQRNEQFF; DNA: TGTGCCAGCAGCTTGCAGCGGAATGAGCAGTTCTTC
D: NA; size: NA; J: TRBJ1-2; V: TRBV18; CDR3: CASSLFEDLSYGYTF; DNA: TGTGCCAGCTCCCTCTTTGAGGATCTATCCTATGGCTACACCTTC
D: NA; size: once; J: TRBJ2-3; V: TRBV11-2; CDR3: CASSRQNTDTQYF; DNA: TGTGCCAGCAGCCGACAAAACACAGATACGCAGTATTTT
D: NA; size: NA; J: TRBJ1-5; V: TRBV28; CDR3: CASSPGGVQPQHF; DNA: TGTGCCAGCAGTCCAGGAGGGGTACAGCCCCAGCATTTT